The 26 T cell receptor beta chains below come from one sample, sequenced in a study of OX40 agonist ivuxolimab in advanced cancers. Libraries were made using the immunoSEQ multiplex PCR assay. Here the immuneACCESS table is served through TCRdb, limited to in-frame sequences with V and J called. Missing clones are a known gap in these copies; in checked studies unresolved V genes cover under half, and the rest lacks a known reason. This sample lists fewer than 85,000 clones; over 75% were detected once. Of the sample, roughly 8% falls within the top ten clones. The material was CD4+ or CD8+ T cells sorted from blood, obtained in a trial of the OX40 agonist ivuxolimab. The receptor set was obtained from an adult with an advanced solid tumor such as melanoma, head and neck, liver or kidney cancer.

This clone was found a few times. The chain carries TRBV7-3 and TRBJ2-3, with D perhaps TRBD1 or TRBD2 (5 bases each). With 3 bases removed from V and 2 bases from J, the gap between germline ends came to 12 bases. CDR3 length: 15 residues. CDR1 SGHTA and CDR2 FQGTGA come from the germline V gene. As DNA, the CDR3 is TGTGCCAGCAGCTTGGGTGTGGGACCCACAGATACGCAGTATTTT. The encoded protein is CASSLGVGPTDTQYF.

The rearrangement joins TRBV2 to TRBJ1-2; D is unclear. The V gene lost 2 bases and the J gene lost 4 bases, with 8 bases spanning the gap. The germline V gene has CDR1 SNHLY and CDR2 FYNNEI. CDR3 length: 13 amino acids. As DNA, the CDR3 is TGTGCCAGCAGTGAAAGAGGTTCCTATGGCTACACCTTC. Its translation is CASSERGSYGYTF.

The gene calls are TRBV29-1 and TRBJ2-5, with a tentative D call TRBD2 (5 bases). With the DNA end fitting TRBJ2-7 better, the J assignment may be wrong. This CDR3 comprises 15 residues. In germline, CDR1 is SQVTM, CDR2 ANQGSEA. CDR3 sequence: CSVLGLSANFYEQYF. DNA for the CDR3: TGCAGCGTCCTTGGGCTTAGCGCGAATTTTTACGAGCAGTACTTC.

The J gene is TRBJ1-5, the V gene TRBV19; 7 bases match TRBD1. This CDR3 is built from 14 residues. With V trimmed by 3 bases and J by 4 bases, 3 bases remained unmatched. Germline CDR1 reads LNHDA; CDR2 reads SQIVND (reference sequence). CDR3 protein: CASSMQGENQPQHF. The CDR3, as DNA: TGTGCCAGTAGTATGCAGGGGGAAAATCAGCCCCAGCATTTT. The full variable domain, in which reference TRBV19 and TRBJ1-5 provide the parts outside the CDR3, is DGGITQSPKYLFRKEGQNVTLSCEQNLNHDAMYWYRQDPGQGLRLIYYSQIVNDFQKGDIAEGYSVSREKKESFPLTVTSAQKNPTAFYLCASSMQGENQPQHFGDGTRLSIL.

J is TRBJ1-6 and V is TRBV5-6; D unresolved. V dropped 0 bases and J dropped 10 bases, with 17 bases sitting between them. The germline V gene has CDR1 SGHDT and CDR2 YYEEEE. The CDR3 is 16 amino acids. CDR3 sequence: CASSLEAGKVGSPLHF. CDR3 bases: TGTGCCAGCAGCTTGGAGGCGGGAAAGGTCGGCTCACCCCTCCACTTT.

The chain couples TRBV7-2 to TRBJ2-3; 12 bases map to TRBD2. The CDR3 contains 16 residues. V gave up 6 bases and J gave up 3 bases; unmatched junction bases: 7. Germline V gene sequence: CDR1 SGHTA, CDR2 FQGNSA. In DNA, the CDR3 is TGTGCCAGCAGACCTCCTAGCGGGGGGGCGACAGATACGCAGTATTTT. It translates to CASRPPSGGATDTQYF.

The rearrangement uses TRBV6-1 and TRBJ2-7; 9 bases map to TRBD2. Germline CDR1 MNHNS, CDR2 SASEGT. CDR3 size: 15 residues. The junction had 11 bases not matched to a gene; V was cut back by 6 bases and J by 5 bases. CDR3 nucleotides: TGTGCCAGCAGCAGGAATAGCGGGGGCCAGGACGAGCAGTACGTC. Its translation is CASSRNSGGQDEQYV.

The chain joins TRBV12-5 to TRBJ2-1; 10 bases fit TRBD2. The V gene end was trimmed by 4 bases and the J gene end by 7 bases; junction bases not matched to a gene: 7. The germline V gene has CDR1 LGHNT and CDR2 FRNRAP. The CDR3 runs 15 residues. In DNA form, the CDR3 reads TGTGCTAGTGGTTGGGGGGCTAGCGGGAGTAATGAGCAGTTCTTC. This sequence encodes CASGWGASGSNEQFF.

V usage is TRBV28 and J usage is TRBJ2-1; 12 bases map to TRBD2. This CDR3 is built from 16 residues. With V trimmed by 4 bases and J by 8 bases, 9 bases remained unmatched. From germline, CDR1 is MDHEN and CDR2 SYDVKM. CDR3 protein: CASSSPGTSGYDEQFF. The CDR3 DNA follows: TGTGCCAGCAGTTCCCCCGGGACTAGCGGGTACGATGAGCAGTTCTTC.

The chain is built from TRBV11-3 and TRBJ2-5, with 9 bases fitting TRBD1. After removal of 5 bases from V and 4 bases from J, the junction contained 2 bases not matched to a gene. Germline-derived CDR1 and CDR2 are SGHNT and YENEEA. CDR3 size: 13 residues. In nucleotides, the CDR3 is TGTGCCAGCAGCCAGACAGGGGGAGAGACCCAGTACTTC. This encodes CASSQTGGETQYF.

The chain joins TRBV6-4 to TRBJ1-5, with a tentative D call TRBD1 (5 bases). The germline gives CDR1 MRHNA, CDR2 SNTAGT. The CDR3 covers 14 residues. V was pared by 5 bases and J by 0 bases, with 8 bases between. DNA of the CDR3: TGTGCCAGCAGTAGACAGTCTAGCAATCAGCCCCAGCATTTT. Its protein is CASSRQSSNQPQHF.

The chain is built from TRBV18 and TRBJ2-3; D is possibly TRBD2 (5 bases). CDR3 size: 14 residues. V lost 3 bases and J 5 bases, leaving 12 bases between the germline ends. Germline lookup yields CDR1 KGHSH and CDR2 LQKENI. Here the CDR3 DNA reads TGTGCCAGCTCACCTGCGGGCTCCCGAGATACGCAGTATTTT. The encoded protein is CASSPAGSRDTQYF.

This chain joins TRBV6-5 and TRBJ2-7, with D possibly TRBD1 on 6 matching bases. Per the germline V gene, CDR1 is MNHEY and CDR2 is SVGAGI. The CDR3 extends over 12 amino acids. The V end was cut by 6 bases, the J end by 10 bases, with 16 bases between. The CDR3: CASSETQGKQYF. The DNA for the CDR3 is TGTGCCAGCAGCGAGACCCAGGGGAAACAGTACTTC.

This chain joins TRBV6-1 and TRBJ2-1; D could derive from TRBD1 or TRBD2 (5 bases each). The ends were cut back, 3 bases at V and 12 bases at J, with 15 bases in the middle. The germline V gene has CDR1 MNHNS and CDR2 SASEGT. The CDR3 has 13 residues. The CDR3 DNA reads as TGTGCCAGCAGTGAGGGACCGGACCGTGGGCAGTTCTTC. It is translated as CASSEGPDRGQFF.

This clone was recorded once. V is TRBV5-1 and J is TRBJ2-3; D assignment may be TRBD1 or TRBD2 (6 bases each). Germline loops: CDR1 SGHRS, CDR2 YFSETQ. The V end was cut by 0 bases, the J end by 0 bases, with 11 bases between. This CDR3 has 16 amino acids. CDR3 protein: CASSLEGGTSTDTQYF. The CDR3 DNA follows: TGCGCCAGCAGCTTGGAAGGGGGGACTAGCACAGATACGCAGTATTTT.

This clone appeared a single time. The chain is built from TRBV6-6 and TRBJ1-5; TRBD1 agrees at 8 bases. The CDR3 is 15 amino acids. Germline V gene sequence: CDR1 MNHNY, CDR2 SVGAGI (reference sequence). The V segment lost 4 bases and the J segment 7 bases; nucleotides outside the gene matches: 9. For the CDR3, the DNA is TGTGCCAGCAGTTCTTCCACAGGGGGAGGACAGCCCCAGCATTTT. This gives the protein CASSSSTGGGQPQHF.

This clone was seen only a few times. The genes are TRBV5-6 and TRBJ2-5; TRBD2 agrees at 13 bases. CDR1 is SGHDT, CDR2 YYEEEE, per germline. V gave up 2 bases and J gave up 5 bases; unmatched junction bases: 6. CDR3 size: 16 residues. CDR3 protein: CASSFALAGGQETQYF. In nucleotides, the CDR3 is TGTGCCAGCAGCTTCGCACTAGCGGGGGGGCAGGAGACCCAGTACTTC.

V and J are TRBV7-2 and TRBJ1-1; no reliable D call. The V and J ends lost 1 base and 1 base respectively, with 7 bases between them. The CDR3 extends over 14 amino acids. Germline V gene data show CDR1 as SGHTA and CDR2 as FQGNSA. The CDR3 coding sequence is TGTGCCAGCAGCTTAGGGATGGCGAACACTGAAGCTTTCTTT. It encodes CASSLGMANTEAFF.

The V gene is TRBV14, the J gene TRBJ2-7, with 7 nucleotides matching TRBD2. Germline CDR1 is SGHDN and CDR2 is FVKESK. This CDR3 has 16 amino acids. J lost 3 bases, V lost 0 bases, and 8 bases had no gene match. CDR3 bases: TGTGCCAGCAGCCAAGATGTTTGGGAGGGTGTCTACGAGCAGTACTTC. Its translation: CASSQDVWEGVYEQYF. Variable domain in full (rest from reference TRBV14 and TRBJ2-7): EAGVTQFPSHSVIEKGQTVTLRCDPISGHDNLYWYRRVMGKEIKFLLHFVKESKQDESGMPNNRFLAERTGGTYSTLKVQPAELEDSGVYFCASSQDVWEGVYEQYFGPGTRLTVT.

The chain employs TRBV5-1 and TRBJ1-6; D not resolved. In germline, CDR1 is SGHRS, CDR2 YFSETQ. The CDR3 is made up of 15 amino acids. Trimming pared 4 bases from V and 8 bases from J, leaving 16 bases between. The CDR3 here is CASSRAANRDSPLHF. The CDR3 DNA sequence: TGCGCCAGCAGCCGGGCAGCAAACCGGGATTCACCCCTCCACTTT.

This clone was observed once. The CDR3 DNA is TGCGCCAGCAGCTTGGGGCAGGGGGATTTATACTACGAGCAGTACTTC. Translating gives CASSLGQGDLYYEQYF. The chain has TRBV5-1 and TRBJ2-7; 7 bases are shared with TRBD1. With 0 bases clipped from V and 3 bases from J, the junction kept 9 bases outside the gene matches. Germline V CDR1 and CDR2: SGHRS, YFSETQ. This CDR3 has 16 residues.

The chain employs TRBV4-1 and TRBJ1-1; 7 bases fit TRBD1. J was trimmed by 3 bases and V by 1 base; bases with no gene match: 5. Germline CDR1 MGHRA, CDR2 YSYEKL. The CDR3 has 15 amino acids. CDR3 nucleotide sequence: TGCGCCAGCAGCCAAGCCGACAGGGACTACACTGAAGCTTTCTTT. This sequence encodes CASSQADRDYTEAFF.

The chain combines TRBV19 with TRBJ2-5, with 10 bases lining up with TRBD2. Germline CDR1 is LNHDA and CDR2 is SQIVND (reference sequence). J gave up 4 bases and V 3 bases, and 2 bases lay outside the gene matches. This CDR3 has 14 amino acids. CDR3 DNA: TGTGCCAGTAGTATGGGACTAGCGCCAGAGACCCAGTACTTC. Protein: CASSMGLAPETQYF.

The genes are TRBV2 and TRBJ2-1, with D perhaps being TRBD1 or TRBD2 (5 bases each). The CDR3 is 14 amino acids. Germline V gene data show CDR1 as SNHLY and CDR2 as FYNNEI. Trimming took 7 bases from V and 7 from J, leaving 17 bases between them. The CDR3, as DNA: TGTGCCAGCACCCGGGACCTTAGTGGGAATGAGCAGTTCTTC. This sequence encodes CASTRDLSGNEQFF.

The chain carries TRBV9 and TRBJ2-3, with TRBD2 matching over 10 bases. Germline-derived CDR1 and CDR2 are SGDLS and YYNGEE. CDR3 length equals 17 residues. The J segment lost 6 bases and the V segment lost 1 base, leaving 11 bases of the junction unmatched. The CDR3 DNA follows: TGTGCCAGCAGCGTACGGCTAGCGGGGGCCCTCGGGGATACGCAGTATTTT. Translated, it gives CASSVRLAGALGDTQYF.

V is TRBV19 and J is TRBJ2-5; D call uncertain. The CDR3 sequence is 13 residues long. Trimming pared 3 bases from V and 5 bases from J, leaving 10 bases between. The germline V gene has CDR1 LNHDA and CDR2 SQIVND (reference sequence). CDR3 in amino acids: CASSIQGRETQYF. CDR3 in DNA: TGTGCCAGTAGTATTCAAGGGCGGGAGACCCAGTACTTC.